This passage covers 11 T cell receptor beta chains from one sample sequenced in a study of OX40 agonist ivuxolimab in advanced cancers. Sequenced by immunoSEQ multiplex PCR; TCRdb stores in-frame clones only, minus some. The sample shows around 32,000 clones, about 92% of them seen only once. The material was CD4+ or CD8+ T cells sorted from blood, obtained in a trial of the OX40 agonist ivuxolimab. Receptors originate from an adult with an advanced solid tumor such as melanoma, head and neck, liver or kidney cancer.

V usage is TRBV5-1 and J usage is TRBJ2-2; 7 nucleotides agree with TRBD1. Germline V gives CDR1 SGHRS, CDR2 YFSETQ. V was pared by 4 bases and J by 0 bases, with 6 bases of the junction left unmatched. This CDR3 is built from 16 residues. CDR3 bases: TGCGCCAGCAGCCGAACAGGGGACCCGAACACCGGGGAGCTGTTTTTT. It yields the protein CASSRTGDPNTGELFF.

This clone showed up just once. The chain joins TRBV27 to TRBJ1-2; TRBD1 is a possible D gene (6 bases). The germline gives CDR1 MNHEY, CDR2 SMNVEV (reference sequence). V lost 1 base and J 8 bases, leaving 17 bases between the germline ends. The CDR3 runs 15 residues. The chain's CDR3 is CASSLLGRGPGGYTF. CDR3 DNA sequence: TGTGCCAGCAGTTTATTGGGCAGGGGACCGGGGGGCTACACCTTC.

This chain connects TRBV7-6 to TRBJ1-4; D call uncertain. Germline loops: CDR1 SGHVS, CDR2 FNYEAQ. The CDR3 contains 16 residues. The V gene lost 1 base and the J gene lost 5 bases, with 14 bases spanning the gap. The CDR3 region is CASSLEGGDQNEKLFF. Here the CDR3 DNA reads TGTGCCAGCAGCTTAGAGGGCGGCGATCAGAATGAAAAACTGTTTTTT.

This rearrangement joins TRBV28 to TRBJ1-1, with a possible D match to TRBD1 (6 bases). Germline loops: CDR1 MDHEN, CDR2 SYDVKM. The CDR3 totals 17 residues. V dropped 6 bases and J dropped 5 bases, with 25 bases sitting between them. CDR3 coding DNA: TGTGCCAGCAGCTCAATGGGCGCAGTAGGGGGGCTAACTGAAGCTTTCTTT. Its protein is CASSSMGAVGGLTEAFF.

The V gene is TRBV5-1, the J gene TRBJ1-1; D perhaps matches TRBD1 (6 bases). Trimming left V 0 bases short and J 0 bases short, with 27 bases between. This CDR3 comprises 21 residues. Germline V gives CDR1 SGHRS, CDR2 YFSETQ. The CDR3 protein is CASSLVSGSFGGQVMNTEAFF. The DNA of the CDR3 is TGCGCCAGCAGCTTGGTTTCGGGTAGTTTCGGGGGGCAGGTTATGAACACTGAAGCTTTCTTT.

The V call is TRBV19, the J call TRBJ2-5, with no clear D. This CDR3 is 14 amino acids long. CDR1 and CDR2 (germline): LNHDA, SQIVND (reference sequence). V lost 4 bases and J lost 3, with 12 bases in between. The CDR3 loop is CASSSRPHEETQYF. DNA of the CDR3: TGTGCCAGTAGTAGTAGGCCCCACGAAGAGACCCAGTACTTC. Drawing the rest from reference TRBV19 and TRBJ2-5, the complete variable domain is DGGITQSPKYLFRKEGQNVTLSCEQNLNHDAMYWYRQDPGQGLRLIYYSQIVNDFQKGDIAEGYSVSREKKESFPLTVTSAQKNPTAFYLCASSSRPHEETQYFGPGTRLLVL.

The rearrangement uses TRBV7-9 and TRBJ2-3; the D gene is possibly TRBD2 (6 bases). Trimming took off 4 bases at V and 6 bases at J, with 17 bases between the two ends. The CDR3 spans 15 residues. Germline V gives CDR1 SEHNR, CDR2 FQNEAQ (reference sequence). Written as DNA, the CDR3 is TGTGCCAGCAGCTCCCCTAGCGACACGTCGGATACGCAGTATTTT. It translates to CASSSPSDTSDTQYF. Together with reference TRBV7-9 and TRBJ2-3, the CDR3 gives the full variable domain: DTGVSQNPRHKITKRGQNVTFRCDPISEHNRLYWYRQTLGQGPEFLTYFQNEAQLEKSRLLSDRFSAERPKGSFSTLEIQRTEQGDSAMYLCASSSPSDTSDTQYFGPGTRLTVL.

The chain recombines TRBV18 with TRBJ1-4; 8 bases agree with TRBD1. CDR1 is KGHSH and CDR2 is LQKENI in the germline V gene. This CDR3 has 17 residues. With V trimmed by 2 bases and J by 3 bases, 8 bases remained unmatched. The CDR3 DNA is TGTGCCAGCTCACCAATGGCAGGGGGCAGTTCTAATGAAAAACTGTTTTTT. Translating gives CASSPMAGGSSNEKLFF. Full variable domain (outside the CDR3, taken from reference TRBV18 and TRBJ1-4): NAGVMQNPRHLVRRRGQEARLRCSPMKGHSHVYWYRQLPEEGLKFMVYLQKENIIDESGMPKERFSAEFPKEGPSILRIQQVVRGDSAAYFCASSPMAGGSSNEKLFFGSGTQLSVL.

The V call is TRBV30, the J call TRBJ1-2, with D possibly being TRBD1 (6 bases). Trimming left V 2 bases short and J 6 bases short, with 13 bases between. Germline loops: CDR1 GTSNPN, CDR2 SVGIG (reference sequence). The CDR3 is made up of 13 amino acids. The CDR3 here is CAWSLGQLHGYTF. The CDR3 region has the DNA TGTGCCTGGAGTTTAGGACAGCTTCATGGCTACACCTTC.

The chain has TRBV5-6 and TRBJ2-7; D gene ambiguous. Per the germline V gene, CDR1 is SGHDT and CDR2 is YYEEEE. CDR3 size: 14 residues. V lost 4 bases and J 4 bases, leaving 15 bases between the germline ends. The CDR3 here is CASSQAHVNYEQYF. In DNA, the CDR3 is TGTGCCAGCAGCCAGGCCCATGTAAATTACGAGCAGTACTTC.

The rearrangement links TRBV27 to TRBJ2-6, with 12 bases identical to TRBD1. Germline values: CDR1 MNHEY, CDR2 SMNVEV (reference sequence). The CDR3 loop spans 17 amino acids. Losses at the gene ends were 5 bases for V and 3 bases for J; bases not matched to a gene: 5. CDR3 loop: CASSPGQGAVGANVLTF. In nucleotides, the CDR3 is TGTGCCAGCAGTCCGGGACAGGGGGCGGTTGGGGCCAACGTCCTGACTTTC.